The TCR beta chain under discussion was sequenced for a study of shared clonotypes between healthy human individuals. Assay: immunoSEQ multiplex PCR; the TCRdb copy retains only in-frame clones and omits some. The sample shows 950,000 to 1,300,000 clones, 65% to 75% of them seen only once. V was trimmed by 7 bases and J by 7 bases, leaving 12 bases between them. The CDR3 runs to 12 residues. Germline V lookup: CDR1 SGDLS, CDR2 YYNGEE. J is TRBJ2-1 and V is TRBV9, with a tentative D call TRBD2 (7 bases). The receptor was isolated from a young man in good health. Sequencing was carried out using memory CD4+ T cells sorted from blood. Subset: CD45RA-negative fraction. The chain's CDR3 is CASGGALNEQFF. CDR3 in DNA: TGTGCCAGCGGGGGGGCGCTGAATGAGCAGTTCTTC.